A selection of T cell receptor beta chains follows, all from one sample in a study of post-analysis software for immune sequencing data. A single record per CDR3 protein comes from TCRdb applying MiXCR to the PCR reads. The profile shows about 820,000 distinct CDR3 sequences, approximately 53% of them singletons. Sequenced sample: blood. These receptors came from a girl aged 5 to 17 with multiple sclerosis. The CDR3 runs from the conserved cysteine through the conserved F or W. The D gene is left open where the match is weak. Some rows have no size entry. The others give once, few or many, or a class for an expanded clone.

TRBV20-1	NA	TRBJ2-1	TRBD2	CSARGSLAGYNEQFF	TGCAGTGCTAGAGGTTCACTAGCGGGGTACAATGAGCAGTTCTTC
TRBV15	NA	TRBJ2-7	TRBD2	CATGRDRASGSYEQYF	TGTGCCACCGGCAGAGATAGGGCTAGCGGGAGCTACGAGCAGTACTTC
TRBV12-3/TRBV12-4	NA	TRBJ2-7	TRBD2	CASGRTSGGHEQYF	TGTGCCAGCGGACGGACTAGCGGGGGCCACGAGCAGTACTTC
TRBV5-1	few	TRBJ2-7	TRBD2	CASSLGTRNYEQYF	TGCGCCAGCAGCTTGGGGACTAGAAACTACGAGCAGTACTTC
TRBV20-1	NA	TRBJ2-1	TRBD2	CSASQRTSQYEQFF	TGCAGTGCTTCCCAGAGGACTAGCCAGTACGAGCAGTTCTTC
TRBV20-1	NA	TRBJ2-5	TRBD2	CSADRLAGGQGKETQYF	TGCAGTGCTGATAGACTAGCGGGAGGGCAGGGAAAAGAGACCCAGTACTTC
TRBV9	NA	TRBJ1-6	NA	CASKESSYNSPLHF	TGTGCCAGCAAAGAGAGCTCCTATAATTCACCCCTCCACTTT
TRBV11-2	NA	TRBJ2-3	NA	CASSLVVAQGATDTQYF	TGTGCCAGCAGCTTAGTGGTTGCACAGGGAGCCACAGATACGCAGTATTTT
TRBV6-5	few	TRBJ2-7	NA	CASSYVRSSEQYF	TGTGCCAGCAGTTACGTCCGGAGCTCCGAGCAGTACTTC
TRBV20-1	few	TRBJ2-7	TRBD2	CSATPGGAGQVYEQYF	TGCAGTGCCACCCCCGGGGGGGCAGGGCAGGTGTACGAGCAGTACTTC
TRBV7-2	few	TRBJ2-1	NA	CASSRTGTRSSYNEQFF	TGTGCCAGCAGTCGCACCGGGACTCGAAGCTCCTACAATGAGCAGTTCTTC
TRBV7-9	few	TRBJ1-6	NA	CATREAGDSPLHF	TGTGCCACCAGGGAGGCGGGCGATTCACCCCTCCACTTT
TRBV5-1	NA	TRBJ2-4	NA	CASSPLIGPGTQGSIQYF	TGCGCCAGCAGCCCGCTAATCGGTCCAGGGACCCAGGGGAGCATTCAGTACTTC
TRBV7-6	NA	TRBJ2-2	NA	CASSLAGGPGLANTGELFF	TGTGCCAGCAGCTTAGCCGGGGGACCGGGACTCGCGAACACCGGGGAGCTGTTTTTT
TRBV25-1	NA	TRBJ2-1	TRBD2	CASSEFAGVSYNEQFF	TGTGCCAGCAGTGAGTTTGCGGGAGTTTCCTACAATGAGCAGTTCTTC
TRBV6-2/TRBV6-3	NA	TRBJ2-7	NA	CASSYSAVRSFYEQYF	TGTGCCAGCAGCTACTCGGCGGTCAGGTCCTTCTACGAGCAGTACTTC
TRBV6-4	NA	TRBJ2-3	TRBD2	CASSEAGGPGDTQYF	TGTGCCAGCAGTGAAGCGGGAGGGCCGGGAGATACGCAGTATTTT
TRBV12-3/TRBV12-4	once	TRBJ1-2	NA	CASSLPRGIGHGYTF	TGTGCCAGCAGTTTGCCCAGGGGTATAGGGCATGGCTACACCTTC
TRBV7-9	few	TRBJ1-5	NA	CASSPSGGGNQPQHF	TGTGCCAGCAGTCCATCCGGAGGGGGAAATCAGCCCCAGCATTTT
TRBV20-1	NA	TRBJ2-7	TRBD2	CSAKGLAGVSEQYF	TGCAGTGCTAAAGGACTAGCGGGAGTCAGCGAGCAGTACTTC
TRBV6-5	NA	TRBJ2-3	NA	CATRRPSTDTQYF	TGTGCCACCCGCCGTCCTAGCACAGATACGCAGTATTTT
TRBV3-1	NA	TRBJ1-2	NA	CASSQGRSWMPGGGYTF	TGTGCCAGCAGCCAAGGACGTTCCTGGATGCCGGGTGGGGGCTACACCTTC
TRBV20-1	few	TRBJ2-3	NA	CSARGGFTDTQYF	TGCAGTGCTAGGGGCGGGTTCACAGATACGCAGTATTTT
TRBV10-2	few	TRBJ2-1	TRBD2	CASGLARREQFF	TGCGCCAGCGGACTAGCGCGACGTGAGCAGTTCTTC
TRBV14	NA	TRBJ2-3	TRBD1	CASSQDRLQGDTQYF	TGTGCCAGCAGCCAAGACAGATTACAGGGGGATACGCAGTATTTT
TRBV20-1	NA	TRBJ2-7	TRBD2	CSASRASGRGSGEQYF	TGCAGTGCTAGTCGCGCTAGCGGGAGGGGATCCGGCGAGCAGTACTTC
TRBV27	NA	TRBJ2-6	NA	CASSSPRAAGANVLTF	TGTGCCAGCAGTTCCCCCAGGGCGGCTGGGGCCAACGTCCTGACTTTC
TRBV29-1	few	TRBJ2-5	TRBD2	CSSGRGGLETQYF	TGCAGCAGCGGGCGGGGGGGCCTGGAGACCCAGTACTTC
TRBV11-2	NA	TRBJ1-6	TRBD1	CASMMNRGANSPLHF	TGTGCCAGTATGATGAACAGGGGCGCTAATTCACCCCTCCACTTT
TRBV28	many	TRBJ2-1	NA	CASRGTGSYNEQFF	TGTGCCAGCAGGGGAACGGGGTCCTACAATGAGCAGTTCTTC
TRBV27	NA	TRBJ2-7	TRBD2	CASSFVSGLSSYEQYF	TGTGCCAGCAGTTTTGTTAGCGGGCTTTCCTCCTACGAGCAGTACTTC
TRBV7-2	NA	TRBJ2-1	TRBD2	CASSTDGRPYNEQFF	TGTGCCAGCAGCACGGACGGGAGGCCCTACAATGAGCAGTTCTTC
TRBV27	NA	TRBJ2-7	NA	CASSLWSPVLSYEQYF	TGTGCCAGCAGTTTATGGTCTCCAGTTCTTTCCTACGAGCAGTACTTC
TRBV3-1	few	TRBJ1-2	TRBD1	CASSPLPTGTGIHGYTF	TGTGCCAGCAGCCCCTTACCGACCGGGACAGGGATCCATGGCTACACCTTC
TRBV21-1	few	TRBJ2-5	NA	CASSFDRIQETQYF	TGTGCCAGCAGCTTTGACAGAATCCAAGAGACCCAGTACTTC
TRBV21-1	NA	TRBJ2-1	NA	CASSKEKQTSGGPYNEQFF	TGTGCCAGCAGCAAAGAAAAACAGACTAGCGGGGGCCCCTACAATGAGCAGTTCTTC
TRBV2	NA	TRBJ2-7	TRBD1	CASPKGQGVSYEQYF	TGTGCCAGCCCCAAGGGACAGGGGGTGTCCTACGAGCAGTACTTC
TRBV10-3	few	TRBJ2-6	NA	CAISGGGATSGANVLTF	TGTGCCATCAGTGGGGGCGGAGCTACCTCTGGGGCCAACGTCCTGACTTTC
TRBV5-5	few	TRBJ1-1	NA	CASSFYWGYTEAFF	TGTGCCAGCAGCTTTTATTGGGGGTACACTGAAGCTTTCTTT
TRBV7-9	NA	TRBJ1-2	NA	CASSLILSLGYTF	TGTGCCAGCAGCTTAATCTTATCATTGGGCTACACCTTC
TRBV10-2	NA	TRBJ1-2	TRBD1	CASIERPTGGDLNGYTF	TGCGCCAGCATCGAACGCCCGACAGGGGGTGACCTAAATGGCTACACCTTC
TRBV6-5	few	TRBJ1-2	NA	CASSYSMFYGYTF	TGTGCCAGCAGTTACTCGATGTTCTATGGCTACACCTTC
TRBV7-9	NA	TRBJ2-7	NA	CASGLGGGSYEQYF	TGTGCCAGCGGGCTAGGGGGGGGGTCCTACGAGCAGTACTTC
TRBV29-1	few	TRBJ1-2	NA	CSVEDLSGRSANYGYTF	TGCAGCGTTGAAGATCTTTCGGGACGTTCAGCTAACTATGGCTACACCTTC
TRBV29-1	NA	TRBJ2-7	NA	CSVEDRPRHEQYF	TGCAGCGTTGAAGACCGCCCGAGGCACGAGCAGTACTTC
TRBV11-2	NA	TRBJ2-5	NA	CASSFGRTKETQYF	TGTGCCAGCAGCTTCGGACGGACTAAAGAGACCCAGTACTTC
TRBV20-1	once	TRBJ2-5	NA	CSATNSISTFEETQYF	TGCAGTGCCACAAATAGTATTAGCACGTTTGAGGAGACCCAGTACTTC
TRBV27	NA	TRBJ2-1	TRBD2	CASSVDLAGWTEQFF	TGTGCCAGCAGCGTAGACTTAGCGGGCTGGACTGAGCAGTTCTTC
TRBV5-1	NA	TRBJ2-7	TRBD1	CASSSPGQGSWEQYF	TGCGCCAGCAGCTCGCCGGGACAGGGGTCATGGGAGCAGTACTTC